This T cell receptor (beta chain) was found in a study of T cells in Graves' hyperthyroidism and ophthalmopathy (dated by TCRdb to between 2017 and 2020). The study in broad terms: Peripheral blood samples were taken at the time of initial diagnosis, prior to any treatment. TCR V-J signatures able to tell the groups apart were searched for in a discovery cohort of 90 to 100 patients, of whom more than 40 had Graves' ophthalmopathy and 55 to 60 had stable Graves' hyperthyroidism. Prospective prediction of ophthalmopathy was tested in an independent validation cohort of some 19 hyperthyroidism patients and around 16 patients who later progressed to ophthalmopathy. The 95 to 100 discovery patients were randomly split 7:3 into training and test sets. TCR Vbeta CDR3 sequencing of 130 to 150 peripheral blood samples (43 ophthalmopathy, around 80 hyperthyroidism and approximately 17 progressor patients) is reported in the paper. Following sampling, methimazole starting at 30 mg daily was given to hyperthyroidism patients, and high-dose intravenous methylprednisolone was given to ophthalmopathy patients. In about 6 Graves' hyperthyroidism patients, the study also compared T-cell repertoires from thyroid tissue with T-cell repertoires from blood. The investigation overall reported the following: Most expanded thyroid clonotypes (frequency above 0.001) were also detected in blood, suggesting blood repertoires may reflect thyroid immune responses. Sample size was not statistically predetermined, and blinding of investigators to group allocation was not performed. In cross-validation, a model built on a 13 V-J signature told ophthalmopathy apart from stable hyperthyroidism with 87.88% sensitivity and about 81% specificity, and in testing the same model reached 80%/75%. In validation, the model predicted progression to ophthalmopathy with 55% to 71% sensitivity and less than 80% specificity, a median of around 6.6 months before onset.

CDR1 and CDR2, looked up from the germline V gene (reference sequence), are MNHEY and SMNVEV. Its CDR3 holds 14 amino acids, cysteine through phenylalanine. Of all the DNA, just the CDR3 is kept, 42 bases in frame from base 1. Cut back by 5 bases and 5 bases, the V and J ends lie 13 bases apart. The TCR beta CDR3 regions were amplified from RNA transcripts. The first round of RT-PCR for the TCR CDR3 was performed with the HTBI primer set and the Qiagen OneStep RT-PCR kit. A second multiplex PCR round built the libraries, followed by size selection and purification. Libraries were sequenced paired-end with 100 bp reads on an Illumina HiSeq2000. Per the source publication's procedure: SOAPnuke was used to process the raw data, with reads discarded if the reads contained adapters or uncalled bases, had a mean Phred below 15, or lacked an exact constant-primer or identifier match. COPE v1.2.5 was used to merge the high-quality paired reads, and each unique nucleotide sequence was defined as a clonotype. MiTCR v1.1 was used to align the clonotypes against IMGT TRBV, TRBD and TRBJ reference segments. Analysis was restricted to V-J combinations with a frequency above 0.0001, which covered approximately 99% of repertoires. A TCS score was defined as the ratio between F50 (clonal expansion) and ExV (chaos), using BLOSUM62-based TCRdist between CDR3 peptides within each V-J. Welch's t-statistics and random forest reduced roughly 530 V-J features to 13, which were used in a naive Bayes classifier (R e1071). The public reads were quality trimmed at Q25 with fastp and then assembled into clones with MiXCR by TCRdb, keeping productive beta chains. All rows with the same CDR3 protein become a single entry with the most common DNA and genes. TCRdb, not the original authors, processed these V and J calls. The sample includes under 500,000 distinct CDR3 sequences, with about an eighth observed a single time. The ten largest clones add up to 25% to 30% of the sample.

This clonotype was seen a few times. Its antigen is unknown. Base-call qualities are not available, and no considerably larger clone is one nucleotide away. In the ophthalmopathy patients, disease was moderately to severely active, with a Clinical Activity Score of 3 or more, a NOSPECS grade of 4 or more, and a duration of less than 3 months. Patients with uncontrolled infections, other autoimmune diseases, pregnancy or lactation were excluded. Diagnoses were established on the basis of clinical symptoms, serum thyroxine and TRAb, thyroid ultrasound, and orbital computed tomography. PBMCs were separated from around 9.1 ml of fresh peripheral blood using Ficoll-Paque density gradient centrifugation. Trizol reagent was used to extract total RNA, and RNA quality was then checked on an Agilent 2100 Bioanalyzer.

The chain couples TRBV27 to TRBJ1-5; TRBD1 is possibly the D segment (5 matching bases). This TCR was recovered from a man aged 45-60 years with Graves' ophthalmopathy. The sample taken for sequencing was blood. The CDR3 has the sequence CASSPRQGHQPQHF. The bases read TGTGCCAGCAGTCCTCGCCAGGGACATCAGCCCCAGCATTTT.